Listed below are T cell receptor beta chains from one sample, sequenced in a study of molecular identifiers for immune sequencing clone quantification. One entry per CDR3 protein results from TCRdb running MiXCR on the PCR reads. Of over 600,000 distinct CDR3 sequences listed, less than 20% are singletons. Sequencing was done on a sample of naive CD8+ T cells from blood, with Jurkat cell RNA spiked in. The receptors derive from a human donor in good health. Some libraries in this study had Jurkat cell RNA spiked in. CDR3s include the opening cysteine and the closing phenylalanine or tryptophan. A D gene is named only where the DNA matches it firmly. The size field is filled for only some rows; it gives once, few, many or a size class.

len	d_gene	v_gene	abundance	j_gene	CDR3aa	CDR3nt
14	TRBD1	TRBV19	many	TRBJ2-7	CASSIGHTGGEQYF	TGTGCCAGTAGTATAGGCCACACAGGGGGCGAGCAGTACTTC
14	.	TRBV19	many	TRBJ1-4	CASSNDRENEKLFF	TGTGCCAGTAGTAACGACAGAGAGAATGAAAAACTGTTTTTT
16	TRBD1	TRBV7-9	.	TRBJ2-1	CASSSKTGKSYNEQFF	TGTGCCAGCAGCTCCAAGACAGGGAAATCCTACAATGAGCAGTTCTTC
13	.	TRBV5-4	many	TRBJ2-6	CATEFSGANVLTF	TGTGCCACTGAATTCTCTGGGGCCAACGTCCTGACTTTC
13	.	TRBV11-2	.	TRBJ1-5	CASSNRGDQPQHF	TGTGCCAGCAGTAATAGGGGAGATCAGCCCCAGCATTTT
14	TRBD1	TRBV5-6	.	TRBJ2-7	CASRPGQEDNEQYF	TGTGCCAGCAGACCGGGACAGGAGGATAACGAGCAGTACTTC
16	.	TRBV7-7	many	TRBJ2-1	CASSPASGRSYNEQFF	TGTGCTAGCAGCCCGGCGTCGGGGAGGTCCTACAATGAGCAGTTCTTC
16	TRBD2	TRBV4-3	few	TRBJ2-1	CASSHMTSASYNEQFF	TGCGCCAGCAGCCACATGACTAGCGCATCCTACAATGAGCAGTTCTTC
13	.	TRBV7-8	.	TRBJ1-2	CASSLNREYGYTF	TGTGCCAGCAGCTTGAACAGGGAGTATGGCTACACCTTC
16	.	TRBV7-9	.	TRBJ2-7	CASSPINAGASYEQYF	TGTGCCAGCAGCCCCATCAACGCGGGGGCCTCCTACGAGCAGTACTTC
15	TRBD1	TRBV18	few	TRBJ2-5	CASSRTGGIQETQYF	TGTGCCAGCTCACGGACAGGGGGGATCCAAGAGACCCAGTACTTC
15	TRBD1	TRBV6-5	many	TRBJ2-7	CASSYYGQGTHEQYF	TGTGCCAGCAGTTACTACGGACAGGGTACCCACGAGCAGTACTTC
15	.	TRBV12-3/TRBV12-4	.	TRBJ2-1	CASRTTGRSYNEQFF	TGTGCCAGCAGGACGACAGGCCGCTCCTACAATGAGCAGTTCTTC
13	.	TRBV4-3	many	TRBJ2-7	CASSQFDVYEQYF	TGCGCCAGCAGCCAATTTGACGTTTACGAGCAGTACTTC
14	TRBD2	TRBV6-2/TRBV6-3	few	TRBJ2-1	CASTIAGDYNEQFF	TGTGCCAGCACGATAGCGGGGGACTACAATGAGCAGTTCTTC
18	TRBD2	TRBV6-2/TRBV6-3	.	TRBJ2-7	CASSSFSGLAGGLGEKYF	TGTGCCAGCAGTTCGTTTTCGGGACTAGCGGGAGGACTCGGCGAGAAGTACTTC
17	.	TRBV7-3	.	TRBJ1-1	CASSLYPPGIVNTEAFF	TGTGCCAGCAGCTTATACCCCCCGGGGATAGTTAATACTGAAGCTTTCTTT
15	TRBD2	TRBV19	few	TRBJ2-3	CASSPGLAEPDTQYF	TGTGCCAGTAGCCCGGGACTAGCGGAACCAGATACGCAGTATTTT
13	.	TRBV29-1	many	TRBJ2-7	CSVRQGGPYEQYF	TGCAGCGTGCGGCAGGGGGGCCCCTACGAGCAGTACTTC
15	TRBD1	TRBV12-3/TRBV12-4	few	TRBJ1-5	CASSLATTGNQPQHF	TGTGCCAGCAGTTTAGCGACGACAGGGAATCAGCCCCAGCATTTT
12	.	TRBV30	many	TRBJ2-7	CAWTQGLGEQYF	TGTGCCTGGACTCAGGGGTTGGGGGAGCAGTACTTC
16	.	TRBV6-2/TRBV6-3	many	TRBJ1-5	CASSYLIGAGNQPQHF	TGTGCCAGCAGTTACTTGATAGGGGCAGGCAATCAGCCCCAGCATTTT
14	.	TRBV6-2/TRBV6-3	few	TRBJ2-2	CASSLTDYTGELFF	TGTGCCAGCAGTCTGACAGATTACACCGGGGAGCTGTTTTTT
16	.	TRBV7-2	.	TRBJ1-4	CASSPGTVATNEKLFF	TGTGCCAGCAGCCCCGGGACGGTAGCAACTAATGAAAAACTGTTTTTT
16	.	TRBV10-3	few	TRBJ1-1	CAISESEANMNTEAFF	TGTGCCATCAGTGAGTCGGAGGCGAACATGAACACTGAAGCTTTCTTT
14	TRBD2	TRBV7-3	few	TRBJ2-3	CASSLGGRAGGQYF	TGTGCCAGCAGCTTGGGCGGGAGGGCTGGGGGGCAGTATTTT
14	TRBD1	TRBV28	few	TRBJ1-3	CASSPLTGGNTIYF	TGTGCCAGCAGCCCACTGACAGGGGGAAACACCATATATTTT
13	TRBD2	TRBV12-3/TRBV12-4	few	TRBJ2-2	CAGSFGRTGELFF	TGTGCCGGCAGTTTCGGGAGGACCGGGGAGCTGTTTTTC
15	TRBD1	TRBV12-3/TRBV12-4	few	TRBJ2-6	CASRDRDSGANVLTF	TGTGCCAGCAGGGACAGGGATTCTGGGGCCAACGTCCTGACTTTC
15	.	TRBV7-9	.	TRBJ2-7	CASSLQADRDCEQYF	TGTGCCAGCAGCTTACAGGCGGACAGAGACTGCGAGCAGTACTTC
15	.	TRBV28	few	TRBJ1-5	CASSFGTSGNQPQHF	TGTGCCAGCAGTTTCGGGACGTCGGGCAATCAGCCCCAGCATTTT
16	.	TRBV28	.	TRBJ2-2	CTSSPHWADDTGELFF	TGTACCAGCAGTCCCCATTGGGCAGACGACACCGGGGAGCTGTTTTTT
15	.	TRBV7-9	few	TRBJ1-1	CASSGGPGAYTEAFF	TGTGCCAGCAGCGGCGGTCCGGGCGCGTACACTGAAGCTTTCTTT
11	.	TRBV29-1	.	TRBJ2-7	CSVDTSYEQYF	TGCAGCGTGGACACCTCCTACGAGCAGTACTTC
14	TRBD1	TRBV29-1	many	TRBJ1-2	CSVVGQGFYEGYTF	TGCAGCGTTGTCGGACAGGGGTTCTATGAGGGCTACACCTTC
15	.	TRBV15	few	TRBJ1-5	CATSKGGDIVQPQHF	TGTGCCACCAGCAAAGGAGGGGACATCGTTCAGCCCCAGCATTTT
16	TRBD2	TRBV4-2	many	TRBJ2-7	CASSHDDLAGAYEQYF	TGTGCCAGCAGCCATGATGATCTAGCGGGAGCCTACGAGCAGTACTTC
16	.	TRBV4-1	many	TRBJ1-2	CASSQDETDFNYGYTF	TGCGCCAGCAGCCAAGATGAGACAGATTTTAACTATGGCTACACCTTC
16	.	TRBV4-3	many	TRBJ2-7	CASSQDRTPLSYEQYF	TGCGCCAGCAGCCAAGACCGGACACCGCTTTCCTACGAGCAGTACTTC
16	TRBD2	TRBV20-1	.	TRBJ2-5	CSARAAGGPSGETQYF	TGCAGTGCTAGAGCTGCGGGAGGGCCCTCGGGGGAGACCCAGTACTTC
9	.	TRBV30	many	TRBJ2-5	CARQETQYF	TGTGCCAGGCAAGAGACCCAGTACTTC
15	TRBD2	TRBV11-2	many	TRBJ2-1	CASSFPGGRYNEQFF	TGTGCCAGCAGCTTTCCGGGAGGAAGATACAATGAGCAGTTCTTC
18	.	TRBV5-4	.	TRBJ1-2	CASSPIGGRGPQNYGYTF	TGTGCCAGCAGCCCAATAGGCGGGCGGGGGCCGCAGAACTATGGCTACACCTTC
18	.	TRBV7-9	.	TRBJ1-5	CASSLAGPGVDRDQPQHF	TGTGCCAGCAGCTTAGCAGGGCCAGGGGTTGATCGGGATCAGCCCCAGCATTTT
15	.	TRBV7-2	many	TRBJ1-1	CASSLGGQAQAWAFF	TGTGCCAGCAGCTTAGGGGGGCAGGCCCAGGCGTGGGCTTTCTTT